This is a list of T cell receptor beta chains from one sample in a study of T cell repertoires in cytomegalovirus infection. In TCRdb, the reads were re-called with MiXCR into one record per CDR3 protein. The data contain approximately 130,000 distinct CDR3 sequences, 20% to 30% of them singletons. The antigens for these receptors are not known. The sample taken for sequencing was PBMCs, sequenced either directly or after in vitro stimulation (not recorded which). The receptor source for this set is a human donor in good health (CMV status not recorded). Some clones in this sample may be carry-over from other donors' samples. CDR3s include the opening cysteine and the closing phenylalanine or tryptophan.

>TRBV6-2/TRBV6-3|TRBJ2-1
CAGAQGATYNEQFF
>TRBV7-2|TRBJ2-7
CASSSRAGGATYEQYF
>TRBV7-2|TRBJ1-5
CASSVRRGFNQPQHF
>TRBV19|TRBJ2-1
CASSILAGGPWGALF
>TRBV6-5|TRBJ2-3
CASSVQGTDTQYF
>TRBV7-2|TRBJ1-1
CASSSEANEAFF
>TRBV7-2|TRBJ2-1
CASSPGLDSHEQFF
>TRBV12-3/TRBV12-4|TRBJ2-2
CASSSDRGFTGELFF
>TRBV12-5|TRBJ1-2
CASGKYSPDNFYGYTF
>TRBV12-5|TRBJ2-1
CASGHAGSNEQFF
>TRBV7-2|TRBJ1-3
CASIPTVSGNTIYF
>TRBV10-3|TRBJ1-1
CAIQQKTNTEAFF
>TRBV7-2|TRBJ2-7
CASSMGQSYYEQYF
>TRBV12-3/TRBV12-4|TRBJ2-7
CASRIGLAPYEQYF
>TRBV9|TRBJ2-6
CASSRGLAGVGGANVLTF
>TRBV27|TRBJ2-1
CASTMEEGREQFF
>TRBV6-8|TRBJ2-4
CASSPHSGSGKNIQYF
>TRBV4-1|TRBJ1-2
CASSQERTDYGYTF
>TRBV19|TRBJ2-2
CATSGPGELFF
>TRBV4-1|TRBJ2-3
CASSGETGSTDTQYF
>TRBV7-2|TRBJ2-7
CASSPMSGGLAGGRRSYEQYF
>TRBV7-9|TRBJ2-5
CASSSGLAGVLQETQYF